The sequence of this TCR beta chain was determined in a study of T cell responses to AZD1222 COVID-19 vaccine. Study-wide results and limits: Regions 160-218 and 743-854 dominated among vaccine-associated CD4 TCRs spanning spike.

Regarding this clone: Its cognate antigen is unknown.

Only in-frame clones appear in the TCRdb table, and some are missing; sequencing was by immunoSEQ multiplex PCR. The top ten hold 6.3% of the sample, which has about 93,000 clones, 70% to 90% seen once. V was trimmed by 5 bases and J by 6 bases, leaving 14 bases between them. The V gene's germline CDR1 is MNHEY and CDR2 SMNVEV (reference sequence). The CDR3 has 14 residues. The source is an adult in good health. V gene TRBV27 combines with J gene TRBJ2-1, with D tentatively TRBD2 (6 bases). The sequencing here drew on peripheral blood, taken on day 0 of AZD1222 vaccination. The CDR3: CASSPLERVNEQFF. DNA for the CDR3: TGTGCCAGCAGTCCACTAGAGCGGGTCAATGAGCAGTTCTTC.